This TCR beta chain was identified during a study of OX40 agonist ivuxolimab in advanced cancers. Germline V gene data show CDR1 as SGHTA and CDR2 as FQGNSA. V trimming: 6 bases; J trimming: 6 bases; junction bases outside the gene matches: 8. This CDR3 is built from 14 residues. If patients had autoimmune disease history or systemic immunosuppression, they were excluded. The assay was immunoSEQ multiplex PCR, and TCRdb's table has in-frame clones only and misses some. Seen here are approximately 100,000 clones, 80% to 95% observed once, and the top ten hold about 1.5%. Sequencing used CD4+ or CD8+ T cells sorted from blood, obtained in a trial of the OX40 agonist ivuxolimab. This clonotype was sampled from an adult with an advanced solid tumor such as melanoma, head and neck, liver or kidney cancer. The rearrangement links TRBV7-2 to TRBJ2-3, with 8 bases lining up with TRBD1. The CDR3 here is CASRGGQVTDTQYF. CDR3 coding DNA: TGTGCCAGCAGGGGGGGACAGGTAACGGATACGCAGTATTTT.